This T cell receptor (beta chain) was identified during a study of T cells in Graves' hyperthyroidism and ophthalmopathy (dated by TCRdb to between 2017 and 2020). Concerning the study at large: Peripheral blood was sampled at the time of initial diagnosis, prior to any treatment. In more than 5 Graves' hyperthyroidism patients, the study also compared T-cell repertoires from thyroid tissue with T-cell repertoires from blood. Once sampling was done, hyperthyroidism patients were given methimazole at a starting dose of 30 mg daily, whereas ophthalmopathy patients were given high-dose intravenous methylprednisolone. An independent validation cohort of 18 to 20 hyperthyroidism patients and 15 or so patients who later progressed to ophthalmopathy tested prospective prediction of ophthalmopathy. The approximately 97 discovery patients were randomly divided into training and test sets at a 7:3 ratio. TCR V-J signatures able to tell the groups apart were searched for in a discovery cohort of 100 patients, of whom around 43 had Graves' ophthalmopathy and about 60 had stable Graves' hyperthyroidism. TCR Vbeta CDR3 sequencing of some 140 peripheral blood samples (roughly 43 ophthalmopathy, over 70 hyperthyroidism and approximately 17 progressor patients) is reported in the paper. What the authors observed across the whole study: In validation, the model predicted progression to ophthalmopathy a median of around six months before onset, with about 64% sensitivity and roughly 79% specificity. Most expanded thyroid clonotypes (frequency above 0.001) were also detected in blood, a finding suggesting that blood repertoires may reflect thyroid immune responses. A model built on a 13 V-J signature distinguished ophthalmopathy from stable hyperthyroidism, reaching roughly 88% sensitivity and 81.08% specificity in cross-validation and 80%/75% in testing. No statistical method was used to fix the sample size in advance, and group allocation was not hidden from the investigators.

Ophthalmopathy patients had moderately to severely active disease, with a Clinical Activity Score of 3 or more, a NOSPECS grade of 4 or more, and a disease duration of less than 3 months. Exclusion was applied to patients with uncontrolled infections, other autoimmune diseases, pregnancy or lactation. Diagnoses were established on the basis of clinical symptoms, serum thyroxine and TRAb, thyroid ultrasound, and orbital computed tomography. Ficoll-Paque density gradient centrifugation was used to isolate PBMCs from approximately 10 ml of fresh peripheral blood. Total RNA was extracted with Trizol reagent, and quality was checked on an Agilent 2100 Bioanalyzer. V gives up 0 bases and J gives up 3 bases, and the segment between their germline ends measures 14 bases. Taken from the germline V gene, the CDR1 and CDR2 loops are MNHEY and SVGAGI. The CDR3 starts with the cysteine, ends with the phenylalanine, and has 16 residues. Of all the DNA, just the CDR3 is kept, 48 bases in frame from base 1.

This clonotype was recorded many times. Its antigen is not yet known. Base qualities are missing; no much larger clone stands one base away. Amplification of TCR beta CDR3 regions was carried out from RNA transcripts. For the first round of RT-PCR on the TCR CDR3, the HTBI primer set was used together with the Qiagen OneStep RT-PCR kit. A second multiplex PCR round built the libraries, followed by size selection and purification. Libraries were sequenced paired-end with 100 bp reads on an Illumina HiSeq2000. In the paper's pipeline: SOAPnuke was used to process the raw data, throwing out any read that contained adapters or uncalled bases, had a mean Phred below 15, or lacked an exact constant-primer or identifier match. COPE v1.2.5 was used to merge the high-quality paired reads, and each unique nucleotide sequence was defined as a clonotype. Clonotypes were aligned to IMGT TRBV, TRBD and TRBJ reference segments using MiTCR v1.1. Analysis was restricted to V-J combinations with a frequency above 0.0001, which covered 98% to 99.2% of repertoires. The TCS score was defined as F50 (clonal expansion) divided by E x V (chaos), with BLOSUM62-based TCRdist calculated between CDR3 peptides within each V-J. Welch's t-statistics and random forest reduced fewer than 550 V-J features to roughly 13, which were used in a naive Bayes classifier (R e1071). TCRdb reprocessed the public reads (quality trimming at Q25 with fastp, clone calling with MiXCR) and kept in-frame beta chains. CDR3 protein duplicates are merged, each entry listing the most common genes and DNA. The V and J calls follow TCRdb's processing rather than the paper's. The sample table holds 350,000 or so distinct CDR3 sequences, of which roughly 20% were seen once. Of the sample, less than 20% is held by the ten largest clones.

The sample comprised blood. This TCR derives from a woman aged 40-49 years with Graves' ophthalmopathy. The chain is made from TRBV6-5 and TRBJ2-5; TRBD2 might be the D gene, on 6 matching bases. The encoded CDR3 is CASSYSEGSGEETQYF. The bases are TGTGCCAGCAGTTACTCGGAGGGTAGCGGCGAAGAGACCCAGTACTTC.